These 32 T cell receptor beta chains were sequenced from one sample in a study of shared clonotypes between healthy human individuals. The table came from immunoSEQ multiplex PCR; TCRdb's copy has only in-frame clones and leaves some out. The data contain 600,000 to 750,000 clones, around 91% of them singletons. The sample consisted of memory CD8+ T cells from PBMCs. Subset specified: CD45RO+ cells pooled with CCR7-negative TemRA cells. The receptors were sampled from a man aged 18 to 29 in good health. Some clones in this sample may be carry-over from other donors' samples.

The chain employs TRBV28 and TRBJ2-7; 9 bases agree with TRBD2. Losses at the gene ends were 4 bases for V and 6 bases for J; bases not matched to a gene: 19. CDR1 is MDHEN, CDR2 SYDVKM, per germline. The CDR3 is 18 residues long. CDR3 nucleotides: TGTGCCAGCAGTTCATGGACCGCGGGTCTAGCGGGACCCCTCGAGCAGTACTTC. Protein product: CASSSWTAGLAGPLEQYF.

The rearrangement links TRBV6-5 to TRBJ2-7; 11 nucleotides match TRBD1. Germline-derived CDR1 and CDR2 are MNHEY and SVGAGI. The V segment lost 6 bases and the J segment 2 bases; nucleotides outside the gene matches: 3. This CDR3 is built from 14 residues. The CDR3 reads CASSGQGAAYEQYF. The CDR3 DNA is TGTGCCAGCAGCGGACAGGGGGCAGCCTACGAGCAGTACTTC.

The V gene is TRBV27, the J gene TRBJ2-1; D is unclear. From germline, CDR1 is MNHEY and CDR2 SMNVEV (reference sequence). This CDR3 has 15 residues. V was trimmed by 3 bases and J by 7 bases, leaving 16 bases between them. CDR3 sequence reads: CASSFIPASDNEQFF. CDR3 DNA: TGTGCCAGCAGTTTTATCCCCGCCAGTGATAATGAGCAGTTCTTC.

The chain recombines TRBV19 with TRBJ2-1, with 9 positions matching TRBD1. Germline V gives CDR1 LNHDA, CDR2 SQIVND (reference sequence). This CDR3 region has 16 residues. V lost 2 bases and J lost 3; bases outside the gene matches: 5. The CDR3 region is CASSIFGTGNYNEQFF. CDR3 nucleotide sequence: TGTGCCAGTAGTATATTTGGGACAGGGAACTACAATGAGCAGTTCTTC.

The chain couples TRBV5-4 to TRBJ2-5; D may be TRBD2 (6 bases). The assigned J gene may be wrong: the sequence end matches TRBJ2-7 better. In germline, CDR1 is SGHNT, CDR2 YYREEE (reference sequence). The CDR3 sequence is 14 residues long. The CDR3: CASSLGGASYEQYF. The CDR3 DNA reads as TGTGCCAGCAGCTTGGGCGGGGCCAGCTACGAGCAGTACTTC.

V is TRBV27 and J is TRBJ1-5; D not resolved. Germline CDR1 is MNHEY and CDR2 is SMNVEV (reference sequence). The germline V and J ends were trimmed by 2 bases and 3 bases, with 11 bases remaining between them. This CDR3 region has 15 residues. The CDR3 nucleotides read TGTGCCAGCAGTTTAATGAGTCCGGCCAATCAGCCCCAGCATTTT. This codes for CASSLMSPANQPQHF.

The chain couples TRBV15 to TRBJ2-1, with D unresolved. Trimming stripped 0 bases from V and 9 bases from J, with 6 bases between. The CDR3 length is 12 residues. Looked up from germline, CDR1 is LNHNV and CDR2 is YYDKDF (reference sequence). Here the CDR3 reads CATSRDQGEQFF. Written as DNA, the CDR3 is TGTGCCACCAGCAGAGATCAAGGTGAGCAGTTCTTC. Using reference TRBV15 and TRBJ2-1 for the parts outside the CDR3, the full variable domain is DAMVIQNPRYQVTQFGKPVTLSCSQTLNHNVMYWYQQKSSQAPKLLFHYYDKDFNNEADTPDNFQSRRPNTSFCFLDIRSPGLGDTAMYLCATSRDQGEQFFGPGTRLTVL.

This clone was observed once. The chain couples TRBV29-1 to TRBJ1-2; 7 positions agree with TRBD1. This CDR3 is built from 11 residues. The germline CDR1 and CDR2 sequences are SQVTM and ANQGSEA. With 7 bases clipped from V and 5 bases from J, the junction kept 4 bases outside the gene matches. The CDR3 DNA reads TGCAGCGACAGGGGACTGTATGGCTACACCTTC. Its translation: CSDRGLYGYTF.

The gene calls are TRBV29-1 and TRBJ1-2; no definite D call. This CDR3 region has 11 residues. The V gene's germline CDR1 is SQVTM and CDR2 ANQGSEA. V was shortened by 3 bases and J by 5 bases, with 7 bases between the two germline ends. The CDR3 protein is CSVEVLYGYTF. CDR3 DNA: TGCAGCGTTGAGGTTCTATATGGCTACACCTTC.

The genes are TRBV27 and TRBJ1-1, with D perhaps matching TRBD1 (6 bases). Germline V lookup: CDR1 MNHEY, CDR2 SMNVEV (reference sequence). CDR3 length: 16 amino acids. Trimming cost V 6 bases and J 3 bases, with 20 bases left between them. The CDR3 sequence: CASRPRPSGGDTEAFF. The CDR3 DNA reads as TGTGCCAGCAGACCCCGCCCATCGGGGGGCGACACTGAAGCTTTCTTT.

The chain combines TRBV19 with TRBJ2-7, with TRBD1 matching 11 bases. J lost 6 bases, V lost 5 bases, and 9 bases had no gene match. CDR1 and CDR2 (germline): LNHDA, SQIVND (reference sequence). This CDR3 comprises 15 residues. The CDR3 region is CASSLRTGGLGEQYF. The DNA of the CDR3 is TGTGCCAGTAGTCTTCGGACAGGGGGCCTAGGCGAGCAGTACTTC.

This chain connects TRBV19 to TRBJ2-5; TRBD2 agrees at 14 bases. Germline V gene data show CDR1 as LNHDA and CDR2 as SQIVND (reference sequence). CDR3 length: 16 residues. Losses at the gene ends were 3 bases for V and 3 bases for J; bases not matched to a gene: 3. The CDR3 DNA reads as TGTGCCAGTAGTATTGGACTAGCGGGAGGAGAAGAGACCCAGTACTTC. As protein: CASSIGLAGGEETQYF.

The CDR3: CASSLGLTEAFF. For the CDR3, the DNA is TGTGCCAGCAGTTTAGGCCTCACTGAAGCTTTCTTT. The V gene is TRBV28, the J gene TRBJ1-1; D is ambiguous. CDR3 size: 12 residues. Germline assignment: CDR1 MDHEN and CDR2 SYDVKM. The V and J ends lost 2 bases and 4 bases respectively, with 5 bases between them. The whole variable domain, remainder taken from reference TRBV28 and TRBJ1-1, is DVKVTQSSRYLVKRTGEKVFLECVQDMDHENMFWYRQDPGLGLRLIYFSYDVKMKEKGDIPEGYSVSREKKERFSLILESASTNQTSMYLCASSLGLTEAFFGQGTRLTVV.

This chain links TRBV29-1 with TRBJ2-4, with 9 nucleotides matching TRBD2. The CDR3 is 15 amino acids. V trimming: 1 base; J trimming: 6 bases; junction bases outside the gene matches: 7. Germline V gives CDR1 SQVTM, CDR2 ANQGSEA. DNA of the CDR3: TGCAGCGTTGAAGGGCTAGCGGGAAGGAGAAACATTCAGTACTTC. This gives the protein CSVEGLAGRRNIQYF.

The gene calls are TRBV7-9 and TRBJ2-5; D possibly uses TRBD1 or TRBD2 (5 bases each). The CDR3 loop spans 14 amino acids. The germline V gene has CDR1 SEHNR and CDR2 FQNEAQ (reference sequence). V lost 2 bases and J 3 bases, leaving 10 bases between the germline ends. CDR3 protein: CASSLWVGEETQYF. The CDR3 DNA reads as TGTGCCAGCAGCTTATGGGTGGGGGAAGAGACCCAGTACTTC.

The rearrangement uses TRBV15 and TRBJ2-5, with 9 bases identical to TRBD2. CDR1 is LNHNV, CDR2 YYDKDF, per germline (reference sequence). There are 20 residues in the CDR3. V dropped 4 bases and J dropped 2; count of bases not matched to a gene: 20. CDR3 nucleotides: TGTGCCACCAGCACCCCCCTGCGGGGGGGCCAGACCAAAAGACAAGAGACCCAGTACTTC. It codes for CATSTPLRGGQTKRQETQYF.

With respect to this clone: Other DNA sequences within the sample encode an identical CDR3. The chain uses TRBV27 and TRBJ2-7; D remains unclear. CDR1 and CDR2 from the germline V gene are MNHEY and SMNVEV (reference sequence). Between the trimmed V and J ends, which lost 3 bases and 0 bases, there was a span of 6 bases. This CDR3 has 13 residues. The CDR3 is CASSFSSSYEQYF. DNA for the CDR3: TGTGCCAGCAGTTTCTCAAGCTCCTACGAGCAGTACTTC.

A single count supports this clone. The V gene is TRBV5-1, the J gene TRBJ2-2; D remains unclear. The V gene lost 1 base and the J gene lost 2 bases, with 9 bases spanning the gap. Germline CDR1 reads SGHRS; CDR2 reads YFSETQ. The CDR3 length is 15 residues. The CDR3 loop is CASSLTRINTGELFF. In nucleotides, the CDR3 is TGCGCCAGCAGCTTGACGCGCATTAACACCGGGGAGCTGTTTTTT.

The rearrangement links TRBV25-1 to TRBJ2-7, with 7 bases fitting TRBD2. The CDR3 is 14 amino acids. The germline CDR1 and CDR2 sequences are MGHDK and SYGVNS. V lost 3 bases, J lost 0 bases, and 2 bases stayed unmatched. The CDR3 DNA sequence: TGTGCCAGCAGTGACCGGACTAGCTCCTACGAGCAGTACTTC. Translating gives CASSDRTSSYEQYF.

V gene TRBV4-1 combines with J gene TRBJ2-7; 7 bases are shared with TRBD1. The CDR3 is 17 amino acids. V dropped 1 base and J dropped 6; count of bases not matched to a gene: 15. Germline lookup yields CDR1 MGHRA and CDR2 YSYEKL. In nucleotides, the CDR3 is TGCGCCAGCAGCCAAGTCACACAGGGGCCCCGGGGTGGCGAGCAGTACTTC. Amino acid sequence: CASSQVTQGPRGGEQYF.

The rearrangement links TRBV7-9 to TRBJ2-3; D unclear. CDR1 is SEHNR, CDR2 FQNEAQ, per germline (reference sequence). Trimming took off 0 bases at V and 2 bases at J, with 3 bases between the two ends. CDR3 length: 13 amino acids. As DNA, the CDR3 is TGTGCCAGCAGCTTAGCTGCCACAGATACGCAGTATTTT. Protein sequence: CASSLAATDTQYF. Full variable domain (remainder filled in from reference TRBV7-9 and TRBJ2-3): DTGVSQNPRHKITKRGQNVTFRCDPISEHNRLYWYRQTLGQGPEFLTYFQNEAQLEKSRLLSDRFSAERPKGSFSTLEIQRTEQGDSAMYLCASSLAATDTQYFGPGTRLTVL.

The chain carries TRBV11-2 and TRBJ2-1; TRBD1 aligns across 7 bases. The CDR3 loop spans 16 amino acids. The germline V gene encodes CDR1 SGHAT and CDR2 FQNNGV. V lost 1 base to trimming and J lost 0 bases; unmatched junction nucleotides: 3. This CDR3 is CASSLVRQGSYNEQFF. In DNA, the CDR3 is TGTGCCAGCAGCTTAGTGAGACAGGGCTCCTACAATGAGCAGTTCTTC. The full variable domain, in which reference TRBV11-2 and TRBJ2-1 provide the parts outside the CDR3, is EAGVAQSPRYKIIEKRQSVAFWCNPISGHATLYWYQQILGQGPKLLIQFQNNGVVDDSQLPKDRFSAERLKGVDSTLKIQPAKLEDSAVYLCASSLVRQGSYNEQFFGPGTRLTVL.

The chain has TRBV27 and TRBJ2-3, with 7 nucleotides matching TRBD2. Germline V gene data show CDR1 as MNHEY and CDR2 as SMNVEV (reference sequence). The J segment lost 2 bases and the V segment lost 9 bases, leaving 5 bases of the junction unmatched. This CDR3 is built from 13 residues. CDR3 protein: CASKAGITDTQYF. CDR3 nucleotide sequence: TGTGCCAGTAAAGCGGGAATCACAGATACGCAGTATTTT.

This chain links TRBV5-1 with TRBJ2-7; 9 bases are shared with TRBD2. With V trimmed by 2 bases and J by 2 bases, 26 bases remained unmatched. Germline CDR1 and CDR2: SGHRS and YFSETQ. This CDR3 region has 22 residues. CDR3 loop: CASSFTYVRSSPRTSAPYEQYF. The DNA for the CDR3 is TGCGCCAGCAGCTTCACATATGTGCGGTCCTCTCCCCGGACTAGCGCTCCCTACGAGCAGTACTTC.

V usage is TRBV5-3 and J usage is TRBJ2-1; D tentatively reads TRBD1 or TRBD2 (5 bases each). TRBV5-3 is identified as an open reading frame with a role that is uncertain. V was pared by 4 bases and J by 0 bases, with 14 bases between. The CDR3 has 16 residues. CDR3 protein: CARSVAEGSSYNEQFF. As DNA, the CDR3 is TGTGCCAGAAGCGTGGCAGAGGGGAGCTCCTACAATGAGCAGTTCTTC.

This clone showed up just a few times. The V call is TRBV15, the J call TRBJ2-1; TRBD2 agrees at 8 bases. Trimming cost V 3 bases and J 6 bases; bases outside gene matches: 7. The CDR3 loop spans 15 amino acids. Germline lookup yields CDR1 LNHNV and CDR2 YYDKDF (reference sequence). The CDR3 spells CATSSHREGLNEQFF. In DNA form, the CDR3 reads TGTGCCACCAGCAGCCATCGGGAGGGACTCAATGAGCAGTTCTTC.

This clone was seen only a few times. This chain joins TRBV11-2 and TRBJ1-5; D unresolved. V dropped 0 bases and J dropped 1 base, with 1 base sitting between them. The CDR3 length is 13 residues. Per the germline V gene, CDR1 is SGHAT and CDR2 is FQNNGV. The CDR3 nucleotides read TGTGCCAGCAGCTTAGAGAGCAATCAGCCCCAGCATTTT. It codes for CASSLESNQPQHF. Filled out from reference TRBV11-2 and TRBJ1-5, the complete variable domain reads EAGVAQSPRYKIIEKRQSVAFWCNPISGHATLYWYQQILGQGPKLLIQFQNNGVVDDSQLPKDRFSAERLKGVDSTLKIQPAKLEDSAVYLCASSLESNQPQHFGDGTRLSIL.

The chain carries TRBV13 and TRBJ1-2, with D maybe TRBD1 (5 bases). There are 16 residues in the CDR3. From germline, CDR1 is PRHDT and CDR2 FYEKMQ (reference sequence). Trimming pared 5 bases from V and 2 bases from J, leaving 18 bases between. The CDR3 loop reads CASSPELTVGNYGYTF. The CDR3 DNA is TGTGCCAGCAGCCCCGAACTGACAGTTGGAAACTATGGCTACACCTTC.

The J gene is TRBJ2-1, the V gene TRBV18, with TRBD2 identical over 10 bases. J was trimmed by 8 bases and V by 3 bases; bases with no gene match: 7. Germline CDR1 reads KGHSH; CDR2 reads LQKENI. This CDR3 region has 15 residues. The CDR3 region is CASSPGTSVFYEQFF. DNA for the CDR3: TGTGCCAGCTCACCCGGGACTAGCGTTTTCTATGAGCAGTTCTTC.

CDR3 sequence (DNA): TGCGCCAGCAGCTTACAGGGGGACGAGCAGTACTTC. Translation gives CASSLQGDEQYF. The rearrangement joins TRBV5-1 to TRBJ2-7, with 8 bases that match TRBD1. This CDR3 contains 12 residues. J was trimmed by 5 bases and V by 2 bases; bases with no gene match: 0. The germline gives CDR1 SGHRS, CDR2 YFSETQ.

V and J are TRBV9 and TRBJ2-2; 9 bases map to TRBD2. V shed 3 bases, J shed 6 bases, and the junction held 6 bases outside the gene matches. Germline loops: CDR1 SGDLS, CDR2 YYNGEE. This CDR3 spans 15 amino acids. In DNA, the CDR3 is TGTGCCAGCAGCGAACGGGCTAGCGGGGCCGGGGAGCTGTTTTTT. Residues: CASSERASGAGELFF.

The chain combines TRBV12-1 with TRBJ1-1. TRBV12-1 is assigned pseudogene status. The CDR3 totals 14 residues. The CDR3 nucleotides are TGTGCCAGCAGCTTTTCGGGGGGGAACACTGAAGCTTTCTTT. It yields the protein CASSFSGGNTEAFF.